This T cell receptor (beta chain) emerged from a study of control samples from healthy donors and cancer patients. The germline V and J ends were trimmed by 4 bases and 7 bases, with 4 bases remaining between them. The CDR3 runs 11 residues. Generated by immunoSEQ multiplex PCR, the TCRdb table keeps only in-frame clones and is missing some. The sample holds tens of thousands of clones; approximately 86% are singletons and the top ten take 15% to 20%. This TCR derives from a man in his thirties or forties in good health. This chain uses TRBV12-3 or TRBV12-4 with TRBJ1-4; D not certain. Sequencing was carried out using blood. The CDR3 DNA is TGTGCCAGCAGTTCCGTTGAAAAACTGTTTTTT. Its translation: CASSSVEKLFF.